These 30 T cell receptor beta chains originate from one sample sequenced in a study of T cells in Graves' hyperthyroidism and ophthalmopathy (dated by TCRdb to the late 2010s). The receptor library was made with multiplex PCR. Sequencing took place on an Illumina HiSeq 2000. The TCR beta CDR3 regions were amplified from the RNA transcripts. The TCR CDR3 was subjected to a first round of RT-PCR using the HTBI primer set and the Qiagen OneStep RT-PCR kit. The public reads were run again by TCRdb, first through fastp at Q25 and then through MiXCR, and only productive beta chains were kept. One record per CDR3 amino acid sequence lists the most common genes and DNA. The sample contains about 52,000 distinct CDR3 sequences, about half of them found a single time. The ten largest clonotypes hold roughly 9.7% of the sample. Sequencing input: blood. The receptors come from a woman aged 45-60 years with Graves' ophthalmopathy.

This clonotype was picked up many times. The rearrangement joins TRBV20-1 to TRBJ2-1; D unclear. There are 13 residues in the CDR3. V lost 6 bases, J lost 2 bases, and 11 bases lay in between. Germline V gives CDR1 DFQATT, CDR2 SNEGSKA (reference sequence). CDR3 DNA sequence: TGCAGTGCCAGGACGGCAACCTACAATGAGCAGTTCTTC. Protein sequence: CSARTATYNEQFF.

The chain is built from TRBV24-1 and TRBJ2-3; 11 bases map to TRBD2. CDR3 length: 16 amino acids. Per the germline V gene, CDR1 is KGHDR and CDR2 is SFDVKD. Here the CDR3 reads CARDHTSGSSTDTQYF. The CDR3 bases are TGTGCTAGAGACCATACTAGCGGGAGTAGCACAGATACGCAGTATTTT.

This clonotype was counted a single time. Likely a read error: the CDR3 ends without its conserved phenylalanine or tryptophan. This rearrangement joins TRBV5-1 to TRBJ2-5; 8 nucleotides match TRBD2. The germline V gene has CDR1 SGHRS and CDR2 YFSETQ. V shed 2 bases and J 4 bases; nucleotides not matched to a gene: 1. This CDR3 spans 13 amino acids. The CDR3 DNA sequence: TGCGCCAGCAGCTTAGGGACTAGAGAGACCCAGTACTCC. Its protein is CASSLGTRETQYS.

CDR3 protein: CSAREGLAGTEAFF. DNA of the CDR3: TGCAGTGCTAGAGAGGGACTAGCGGGCACTGAAGCTTTCTTT. The chain has TRBV20-1 and TRBJ1-1, with a tentative D call TRBD1 (5 bases). Germline CDR1 DFQATT, CDR2 SNEGSKA (reference sequence). This CDR3 comprises 14 residues. V gave up 0 bases and J gave up 4 bases, with 12 bases separating them.

This clonotype showed up many times. This sequence joins TRBV13 and TRBJ2-5, with 7 bases that match TRBD1. Looked up from germline, CDR1 is PRHDT and CDR2 is FYEKMQ (reference sequence). The junction had 11 bases not matched to a gene; V was cut back by 5 bases and J by 8 bases. This CDR3 region has 14 residues. The CDR3, as DNA: TGTGCCAGCAGCGTCGGGACAGCTCAAGTTACCCAGTACTTC. It yields the protein CASSVGTAQVTQYF. The full variable domain, its missing parts supplied by reference TRBV13 and TRBJ2-5, is AAGVIQSPRHLIKEKRETATLKCYPIPRHDTVYWYQQGPGQDPQFLISFYEKMQSDKGSIPDRFSAQQFSDYHSELNMSSLELGDSALYFCASSVGTAQVTQYFGPGTRLLVL.

This clonotype was picked up one time. The junction departs from the called germline gene at one end, perhaps through a read error. The gene calls are TRBV7-3 and TRBJ1-4; D might be TRBD1 (6 bases). This CDR3 contains 18 residues. Germline-derived CDR1 and CDR2 are SGHTA and FQGTGA. The CDR3 reads CASSQDFEGGPHNEKLFF. The CDR3 coding sequence is TGCGCCAGCAGCCAAGACTTCGAGGGGGGTCCCCACAATGAAAAACTGTTTTTT.

This clonotype was counted a single time. A read error may account for a junction end that differs from germline. This chain uses TRBV19 with TRBJ2-3, with 9 bases fitting TRBD2. Germline lookup yields CDR1 LNHDA and CDR2 SQIVND (reference sequence). The CDR3 extends over 18 amino acids. The CDR3 sequence: CASTRRAPSGTSSDTQYF. Written as DNA, the CDR3 is TGTGCCAGTACCCGGAGGGCGCCTAGCGGGACTAGCTCAGATACACAGTATTTT.

In its sample, this clonotype was seen many times. The chain is built from TRBV20-1 and TRBJ2-5; D not certain. The V end lost 1 base, the J end lost 2 bases, and 11 bases lay between the germline ends. In germline, CDR1 is DFQATT, CDR2 SNEGSKA (reference sequence). This CDR3 contains 14 residues. The CDR3 DNA sequence: TGCAGTGCTAGAGGTCTTGACCAACAAGAGACCCAGTACTTC. Translated, it gives CSARGLDQQETQYF.

This clonotype was counted a few times. The CDR3 DNA reads TGCGCCAGCAGCCAAGATACGGGGGGTGCTAATGAAAAACTGTTTTTT. Its translation: CASSQDTGGANEKLFF. The V gene is TRBV4-3, the J gene TRBJ1-4; maybe TRBD1 (5 bases). Germline loops: CDR1 LGHNA, CDR2 YSLEER. V was cut by 0 bases and J by 3 bases, with 11 bases left in between. The CDR3 runs 16 residues.

This clonotype was detected ten times or more. The genes are TRBV20-1 and TRBJ2-2; the match to TRBD2 covers 11 bases. The CDR3 loop spans 14 amino acids. Germline trimming cut 4 bases from V and 6 bases from J; bases unmatched to any gene: 4. Germline V CDR1 and CDR2: DFQATT, SNEGSKA (reference sequence). As DNA, the CDR3 is TGCAGTGCTAAAACTAGCGGGGGTGCCGGGGAGCTGTTTTTT. This translates into CSAKTSGGAGELFF.

The table lists this clonotype with a count of one. The V call is TRBV20-1, the J call TRBJ2-1, with D unclear. The germline gives CDR1 DFQATT, CDR2 SNEGSKA (reference sequence). This CDR3 is 13 amino acids long. V was clipped by 7 bases and J by 8 bases, with 18 bases between them. The CDR3 is CSVVATSVDEQFF. DNA for the CDR3: TGCAGTGTTGTGGCGACCAGCGTCGATGAGCAGTTCTTC.

A note on this clonotype: This is likely a read error, given that the CDR3 carries no conserved phenylalanine or tryptophan at its end. The DNA is omitted, as the CDR3 cannot be located on it reliably, and the CDR3 follows TCRdb's listing. The V gene is TRBV7-3, the J gene TRBJ1-4; the D call in the table, TRBD1, was not verified against the DNA. Inclusive of both ends, the CDR3 amounts to 8 amino acids. Per the germline V gene, CDR1 is SGHTA and CDR2 is FQGTGA. The CDR3 sequence: CASSQGSG.

The chain employs TRBV7-3 and TRBJ1-5; 12 positions match TRBD1. This CDR3 spans 18 amino acids. Germline V gene sequence: CDR1 SGHTA, CDR2 FQGTGA. Unmatched junction bases numbered 9, after V lost 5 bases and J lost 1 base. CDR3 sequence: CASSLTGQGALSNQPQHF. DNA for the CDR3: TGTGCCAGCAGCCTCACGGGACAGGGGGCATTAAGCAATCAGCCCCAGCATTTT.

As regards this clonotype: Mismatch with germline at one junction end may stem from a read error. This chain connects TRBV27 to TRBJ2-7, with D unclear. This CDR3 has 15 residues. Germline V gene lookup returns CDR1 MNHEY and CDR2 SMNVEV (reference sequence). The CDR3: CASSLSPTGSYEQHF. DNA of the CDR3: TGTGCCAGCAGTTTATCCCCGACGGGCTCCTACGAGCAGCACTTC.

By proportion, this clonotype is medium-sized (0.01 to 0.1%). V gene TRBV7-6 combines with J gene TRBJ2-7; D remains unclear. V was clipped by 0 bases and J by 2 bases, with 5 bases between them. Germline V gene data show CDR1 as SGHVS and CDR2 as FNYEAQ. The CDR3 sequence is 13 residues long. CDR3 residues: CASSLAVTYEQYF. The CDR3 DNA reads TGTGCCAGCAGCTTAGCGGTGACCTACGAGCAGTACTTC. Full variable domain (outside the CDR3, taken from reference TRBV7-6 and TRBJ2-7): GAGVSQSPRYKVTKRGQDVALRCDPISGHVSLYWYRQALGQGPEFLTYFNYEAQQDKSGLPNDRFSAERPEGSISTLTIQRTEQRDSAMYRCASSLAVTYEQYFGPGTRLTVT.

This chain connects TRBV5-1 to TRBJ2-7; 9 bases agree with TRBD1. There are 13 residues in the CDR3. The germline V gene encodes CDR1 SGHRS and CDR2 YFSETQ. The J segment lost 6 bases and the V segment lost 3 bases, leaving 4 bases of the junction unmatched. CDR3 DNA: TGCGCCAGCAGCTACTGGACAGGGGCCGAGCAGTACTTC. Amino acid sequence: CASSYWTGAEQYF.

By share, this clonotype counts as medium-sized (0.01 to 0.1%). The rearrangement uses TRBV15 and TRBJ1-1; the match to TRBD1 covers 7 bases. Germline lookup yields CDR1 LNHNV and CDR2 YYDKDF (reference sequence). Unmatched junction bases numbered 2, after V lost 4 bases and J lost 0 bases. The CDR3 covers 14 residues. Here the CDR3 reads CATSKTGMNTEAFF. The CDR3 nucleotides read TGTGCCACCAGCAAGACAGGGATGAACACTGAAGCTTTCTTT.

This clonotype has at least ten counts. The gene calls are TRBV14 and TRBJ1-1; D may be TRBD1 (6 bases). The CDR3 extends over 14 amino acids. Germline lookup yields CDR1 SGHDN and CDR2 FVKESK. Deletions cut 3 bases from V and 5 bases from J, with 13 bases between. The CDR3 sequence is CASSHTGRGTEAFF. CDR3 nucleotides: TGTGCCAGCAGCCATACAGGGAGAGGGACTGAAGCTTTCTTT.

The genes are TRBV9 and TRBJ1-2, with D unclear. This CDR3 is built from 11 residues. The V gene lost 4 bases and the J gene lost 8 bases, with 9 bases spanning the gap. Germline lookup yields CDR1 SGDLS and CDR2 YYNGEE. In DNA, the CDR3 is TGTGCCAGCAGCTTAGGTTGGGGCTACACCTTC. As protein: CASSLGWGYTF. The entire variable domain, with the rest obtained from reference TRBV9 and TRBJ1-2, is as follows: DSGVTQTPKHLITATGQRVTLRCSPRSGDLSVYWYQQSLDQGLQFLIQYYNGEERAKGNILERFSAQQFPDLHSELNLSSLELGDSALYFCASSLGWGYTFGSGTRLTVV.

The rearrangement links TRBV20-1 to TRBJ1-6, with a possible D match to TRBD1 (5 bases). The V and J ends lost 0 bases and 9 bases respectively, with 12 bases between them. The CDR3 totals 14 residues. Germline V gene data show CDR1 as DFQATT and CDR2 as SNEGSKA (reference sequence). The CDR3 DNA reads TGCAGTGCTAGAGATCTGGGGGGGATTTCACCCCTCCACTTT. This gives the protein CSARDLGGISPLHF.

In regard to this clonotype: Compared with germline, one end of the junction differs, possibly owing to a read error. The CDR3 DNA reads as TGTGCCAGCAGCTTAGGGTCCAGGGGGGATTTT. Its protein is CASSLGSRGDF. The V and J genes are TRBV7-3 and TRBJ2-3, with D possibly being TRBD1 (7 bases). Germline lookup yields CDR1 SGHTA and CDR2 FQGTGA. The CDR3 runs 11 residues.

This clonotype was recorded at least ten times. The rearrangement links TRBV20-1 to TRBJ1-5; possibly TRBD1 for D (6 bases). V dropped 2 bases and J dropped 6 bases, with 11 bases sitting between them. CDR3 length equals 13 residues. Germline lookup yields CDR1 DFQATT and CDR2 SNEGSKA (reference sequence). The DNA for the CDR3 is TGCAGTGCTAGAAAGGGGGATAGTCAGCCCCAGCATTTT. Translating gives CSARKGDSQPQHF.

The chain uses TRBV9 and TRBJ1-1; TRBD1 matches 12 bases. V was clipped by 4 bases and J by 4 bases; unmatched bases: 14. The CDR3 length is 18 residues. Looked up from germline, CDR1 is SGDLS and CDR2 is YYNGEE. CDR3 DNA: TGTGCCAGCAGCATAGCCGGGACAGGGGGCGCAGAGGCCACTGAAGCTTTCTTT. This translates into CASSIAGTGGAEATEAFF. Looking up the rest from reference TRBV9 and TRBJ1-1 gives the full variable domain: DSGVTQTPKHLITATGQRVTLRCSPRSGDLSVYWYQQSLDQGLQFLIQYYNGEERAKGNILERFSAQQFPDLHSELNLSSLELGDSALYFCASSIAGTGGAEATEAFFGQGTRLTVV.

This chain connects TRBV7-2 to TRBJ2-1; 10 positions agree with TRBD2. With 0 bases clipped from V and 9 bases from J, the junction kept 8 bases outside the gene matches. CDR3 length equals 16 residues. Germline CDR1 and CDR2: SGHTA and FQGNSA. CDR3 sequence reads: CASSLAGGLANGEQFF. The CDR3 nucleotides read TGTGCCAGCAGCTTAGCAGGGGGACTAGCGAATGGTGAGCAGTTCTTC.

This clonotype qualifies as medium-sized. The V gene is TRBV2, the J gene TRBJ2-5; D not resolved. Per the germline V gene, CDR1 is SNHLY and CDR2 is FYNNEI. V gave up 5 bases and J gave up 5 bases, with 21 bases separating them. This CDR3 contains 16 residues. The CDR3 reads CASSFRTVGAGETQYF. In DNA form, the CDR3 reads TGTGCCAGCAGTTTCCGGACCGTTGGTGCCGGGGAGACCCAGTACTTC.

This clonotype was recorded many times. V usage is TRBV4-2 and J usage is TRBJ2-3; D gene ambiguous. Germline V gives CDR1 LGHNA, CDR2 YNFKEQ. V was clipped by 3 bases and J by 2 bases, with 9 bases between them. The CDR3 length is 14 residues. DNA of the CDR3: TGTGCCAGCAGCCAGCAAGGGTTCACAGATACGCAGTATTTT. It encodes CASSQQGFTDTQYF.

This clonotype has a handful of counts. This chain connects TRBV20-1 to TRBJ2-3; 8 bases map to TRBD1. The germline CDR1 and CDR2 sequences are DFQATT and SNEGSKA (reference sequence). The CDR3 extends over 14 amino acids. V shed 5 bases, J shed 2 bases, and the junction held 6 bases outside the gene matches. CDR3 DNA: TGCAGTGCTCCCAGGGGGCGGAACACAGATACGCAGTATTTT. This sequence encodes CSAPRGRNTDTQYF.

This clonotype has just one count. The CDR3 does not end in the conserved phenylalanine or tryptophan, so this is likely a read error. The V call is TRBV19, the J call TRBJ1-6; tentative D call: TRBD1 (6 bases). V lost 5 bases and J lost 7, with 12 bases in between. Looked up from germline, CDR1 is LNHDA and CDR2 is SQIVND (reference sequence). The CDR3 has 14 amino acids. The CDR3 protein is CASSSGGENSPLHS. DNA for the CDR3: TGTGCCAGTAGTTCGGGGGGCGAGAATTCACCCCTCCACTCT.

This clonotype came up many times. The gene calls are TRBV6-1 and TRBJ2-5; D tentatively fits TRBD1 or TRBD2 (5 bases each). Trimming removed 3 bases from V and 0 bases from J, with 11 bases in between. The CDR3 covers 15 residues. Germline values: CDR1 MNHNS, CDR2 SASEGT. DNA of the CDR3: TGTGCCAGCAGTGACCGGGACGGATACCAAGAGACCCAGTACTTC. Amino acids: CASSDRDGYQETQYF.

To note about this clonotype: Since a much larger clone is just one base distant, this may be a read error. This rearrangement joins TRBV4-2 to TRBJ2-2, with D perhaps matching TRBD1 or TRBD2 (5 bases each). The CDR3 length is 16 residues. CDR1 and CDR2 from the germline V gene are LGHNA and YNFKEQ. DNA for the CDR3: TGTGCCAGCAGCAAAAGTGAGGGGCCGGACACCGGGGAGCTGCTTTTT. This codes for CASSKSEGPDTGELLF.